What follows are 2 T cell receptor beta chains derived from one specimen sequenced in a study of shared clonotypes between healthy human individuals. Profiling relied on immunoSEQ multiplex PCR, and the TCRdb table lists in-frame clones only, not all of them. The repertoire holds about a million clones, with around three quarters as singletons. The sample consisted of memory CD4+ T cells sorted from blood. Documented subset: CD45RA-negative fraction. These receptors were taken from a man younger than 35 in good health.

The chain recombines TRBV2 with TRBJ2-5; a weak D match, TRBD2 (6 bases). The CDR3 runs 13 residues. Germline V gene lookup returns CDR1 SNHLY and CDR2 FYNNEI. Trimming pared 6 bases from V and 7 bases from J, leaving 15 bases between. The CDR3 DNA reads TGTGCCAGCAGCCTTGACCTGGGAGGGACCCAGTACTTC. Protein: CASSLDLGGTQYF.

Ten or more counts support this clone. The chain recombines TRBV19 with TRBJ2-5, with D unresolved. The CDR3 contains 13 residues. Trimming removed 8 bases at V and 3 bases at J, with 13 bases between. CDR1 is LNHDA and CDR2 is SQIVND in the germline V gene (reference sequence). DNA for the CDR3: TGTGCCAGTGCCCTTTGGATTAAAGAGACCCAGTACTTC. Its translation: CASALWIKETQYF.